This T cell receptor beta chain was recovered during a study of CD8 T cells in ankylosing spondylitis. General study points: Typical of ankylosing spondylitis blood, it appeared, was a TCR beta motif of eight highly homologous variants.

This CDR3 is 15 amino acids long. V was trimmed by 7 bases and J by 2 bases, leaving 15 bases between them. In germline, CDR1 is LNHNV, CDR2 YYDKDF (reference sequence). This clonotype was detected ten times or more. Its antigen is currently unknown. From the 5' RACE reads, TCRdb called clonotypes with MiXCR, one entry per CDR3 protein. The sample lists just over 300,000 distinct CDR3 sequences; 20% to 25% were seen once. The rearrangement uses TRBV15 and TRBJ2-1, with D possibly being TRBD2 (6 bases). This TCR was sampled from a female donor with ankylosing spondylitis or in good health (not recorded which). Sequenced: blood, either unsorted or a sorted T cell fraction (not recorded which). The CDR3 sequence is CATTPGVGAYNEQFF. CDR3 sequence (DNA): TGTGCCACCACCCCGGGAGTAGGTGCCTACAATGAGCAGTTCTTC.